The 6 T cell receptor beta chains presented below share a single source sample, sequenced in a study of OX40 agonist ivuxolimab in advanced cancers. Data came from immunoSEQ multiplex PCR; TCRdb stores just in-frame clones and leaves some out. The sample yields some 48,000 clones, 70% to 80% seen once. Sequenced here: CD4+ or CD8+ T cells sorted from blood, sampled in a trial of the OX40 agonist ivuxolimab. The receptors were gathered from an adult with an advanced solid tumor such as melanoma, head and neck, liver or kidney cancer.

As for this clone: The sample has other DNA sequences that encode this CDR3 too. As DNA, the CDR3 is TGTGCCAGCAGCTTAGGGGGAACTAATGAAAAACTGTTTTTT. As protein: CASSLGGTNEKLFF. The chain combines TRBV7-9 with TRBJ1-4; D ambiguous. The CDR3 has 14 amino acids. The germline V gene encodes CDR1 SEHNR and CDR2 FQNEAQ (reference sequence). V was cut by 1 base and J by 1 base, with 4 bases left in between.

This clone appeared a single time. The V gene is TRBV6-1, the J gene TRBJ1-4; TRBD1 might be the D (6 bases). The V gene's germline CDR1 is MNHNS and CDR2 SASEGT. The ends were cut back, 5 bases at V and 3 bases at J, with 10 bases in the middle. The CDR3 length is 14 residues. The CDR3 sequence: CASSSGASNEKLFF. CDR3 bases: TGTGCCAGCAGTTCGGGGGCCTCTAATGAAAAACTGTTTTTT.

This clone was seen a few times. The gene calls are TRBV28 and TRBJ1-1; unclear D gene. Germline V CDR1 and CDR2: MDHEN, SYDVKM. CDR3 size: 14 residues. Trimming stripped 5 bases from V and 0 bases from J, with 10 bases between. Here the CDR3 DNA reads TGTGCCAGCAGTGAGGCCGGCATGAACACTGAAGCTTTCTTT. Its translation is CASSEAGMNTEAFF. Combining the CDR3 with reference TRBV28 and TRBJ1-1 gives the whole variable domain DVKVTQSSRYLVKRTGEKVFLECVQDMDHENMFWYRQDPGLGLRLIYFSYDVKMKEKGDIPEGYSVSREKKERFSLILESASTNQTSMYLCASSEAGMNTEAFFGQGTRLTVV.

V usage is TRBV10-1 and J usage is TRBJ2-1; D remains unclear. The CDR3 runs to 12 residues. Germline assignment: CDR1 WNHNN and CDR2 SYGVQD (reference sequence). The ends were cut back, 6 bases at V and 3 bases at J, with 6 bases in the middle. The CDR3 loop reads CASSQDYNEQFF. The CDR3 region has the DNA TGCGCCAGCAGCCAGGACTACAATGAGCAGTTCTTC.

The chain employs TRBV19 and TRBJ2-1, with TRBD2 identical over 7 bases. J lost 9 bases, V lost 1 base, and 3 bases had no gene match. The CDR3 is 13 residues long. Germline assignment: CDR1 LNHDA and CDR2 SQIVND (reference sequence). CDR3 loop: CASSIGQRGEQFF. The CDR3 nucleotides read TGTGCCAGTAGTATAGGCCAGCGGGGTGAGCAGTTCTTC.

The chain uses TRBV9 and TRBJ2-7; D remains ambiguous. Germline lookup yields CDR1 SGDLS and CDR2 YYNGEE. This CDR3 region has 14 residues. V was trimmed by 0 bases and J by 2 bases, leaving 9 bases between them. The CDR3 loop is CASSVDNGAYEQYF. CDR3 in DNA: TGTGCCAGCAGCGTAGATAACGGTGCCTACGAGCAGTACTTC.